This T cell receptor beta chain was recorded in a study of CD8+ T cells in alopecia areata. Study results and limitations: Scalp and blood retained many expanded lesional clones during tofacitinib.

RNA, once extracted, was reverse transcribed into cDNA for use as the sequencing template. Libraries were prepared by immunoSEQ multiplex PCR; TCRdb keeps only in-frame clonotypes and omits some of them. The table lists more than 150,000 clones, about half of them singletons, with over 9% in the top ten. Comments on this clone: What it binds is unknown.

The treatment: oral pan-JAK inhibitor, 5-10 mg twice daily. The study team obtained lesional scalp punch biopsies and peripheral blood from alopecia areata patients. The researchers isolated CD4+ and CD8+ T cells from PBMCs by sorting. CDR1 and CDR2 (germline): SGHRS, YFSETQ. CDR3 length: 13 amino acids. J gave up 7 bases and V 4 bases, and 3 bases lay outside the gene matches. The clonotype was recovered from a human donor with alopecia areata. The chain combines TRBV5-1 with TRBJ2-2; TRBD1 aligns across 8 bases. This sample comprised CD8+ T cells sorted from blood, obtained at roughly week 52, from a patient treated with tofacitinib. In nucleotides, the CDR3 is TGCGCCAGCAGCGACAGGGGTTTCGGGGAGCTGTTTTTT. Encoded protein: CASSDRGFGELFF. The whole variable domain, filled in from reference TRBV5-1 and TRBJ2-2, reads KAGVTQTPRYLIKTRGQQVTLSCSPISGHRSVSWYQQTPGQGLQFLFEYFSETQRNKGNFPGRFSGRQFSNSRSEMNVSTLELGDSALYLCASSDRGFGELFFGEGSRLTVL.